This T cell receptor beta chain was sequenced in a study of T cells expressing NK-cell markers. Study details: Serological testing identified seven of the eight sequenced donors as HCMV-seropositive and one as seronegative.

The CDR3 sequence is 13 residues long. Germline-derived CDR1 and CDR2 are MNHEY and SMNVEV (reference sequence). No DNA is given; TCRdb re-called the 5' RACE reads and lists each CDR3 protein once. This table holds about 170,000 distinct CDR3 sequences. This receptor was taken from a man aged 18-69 years in good health. The rearrangement uses TRBV27 and TRBJ1-1; absent DNA, TCRdb's TRBD1 call cannot be checked. The sample comprised blood T cells: a sorted CD56 or NKG2C T cell subset, CD4+ or CD8+ T cells, or bulk PBMC T cells (not recorded which). This chain's CDR3 is CASSPPAEGEAFF.